This T cell receptor beta chain appears in the sequencing data of a study of blood T cell repertoires in COVID-19. Background on the study: Sample material is recorded as cDNA or gDNA derived from T cells, B-cell-depleted T cells, or PBMCs.

The V gene end was trimmed by 4 bases and the J gene end by 4 bases; junction bases not matched to a gene: 4. In germline, CDR1 is LGHDT, CDR2 YNNKEL (reference sequence). The length of the CDR3 is 14 residues. As concerns this clone: Other DNA variants within this sample encode the same CDR3.

As processed by the authors: Estimation of nucleated cell counts relied on the amplification of reference gene primers. The method was immunoSEQ multiplex PCR; TCRdb's version includes in-frame clones alone and lacks a portion of them. That table supplies the V and J calls and clone size; D and trimming were determined from the DNA. The profile shows nearly 350,000 clones, approximately 91% of them singletons. This TCR derives from a woman in her seventies with COVID-19, enrolled during active disease. V and J are TRBV3-1 (or the pseudogene TRBV3-2) and TRBJ1-5, with 7 positions matching TRBD1. Sequencing input: peripheral blood. The CDR3 nucleotides read TGTGCCAGCAGCCCCCTGACAGGGAATCAGCCCCAGCATTTT. It is translated as CASSPLTGNQPQHF.